The 14 T cell receptor beta chains below come from one sample, sequenced in a study of T cells expressing NK-cell markers. TCRdb re-called the 5' RACE reads and shows each CDR3 protein once, DNA omitted. Found here are some 600,000 distinct CDR3 sequences; the top ten clones hold around 4%. The sequenced sample consisted of blood T cells: a sorted CD56 or NKG2C T cell subset, CD4+ or CD8+ T cells, or bulk PBMC T cells (not recorded which). All receptors derive from a man aged 18 to 29 in good health.

The rearrangement links TRBV3-1 to TRBJ2-1; the D call from TCRdb, TRBD2, cannot be confirmed without DNA. This CDR3 region has 12 residues. The germline V gene has CDR1 LGHDT and CDR2 YNNKEL (reference sequence). CDR3 protein: CASFSGYNEQFF.

CDR3 residues: CSARAQESSYEQYF. The chain employs TRBV20-1 and TRBJ2-7. The V gene's germline CDR1 is DFQATT and CDR2 SNEGSKA (reference sequence). The CDR3 is 14 residues long.

The CDR3 reads CSARRLAGTGELFF. The chain combines TRBV20-1 with TRBJ2-2; TCRdb's assignment of TRBD2 cannot be checked, as there is no DNA. This CDR3 is 14 amino acids long. Per germline, CDR1 DFQATT and CDR2 SNEGSKA (reference sequence).

V and J are TRBV12-3 or TRBV12-4 and TRBJ2-5; TCRdb selects TRBD1, and the lack of DNA leaves this call unchecked. The CDR3 runs 14 residues. The CDR3 sequence: CASSQGWRGETQYF.

This chain links TRBV29-1 with TRBJ2-3; no DNA is available, so the TRBD1 call from TCRdb remains unchecked. The CDR3 contains 13 residues. In germline, CDR1 is SQVTM, CDR2 ANQGSEA. CDR3 protein: CSVSGRYTDTQYF.

The V gene is TRBV6-2 or TRBV6-3, the J gene TRBJ2-1; the D call of TRBD2 rests on TCRdb alone, since no DNA is present to check it. Germline V gene lookup returns CDR1 MNHEY and CDR2 SVGEGT. The CDR3 is made up of 21 amino acids. The CDR3 sequence is CASSLQGLGTSGRKVYNEQFF.

The chain joins TRBV12-3 or TRBV12-4 to TRBJ2-1; TCRdb's assignment of TRBD1 cannot be checked, as there is no DNA. The length of the CDR3 is 15 residues. CDR3 residues: CASSLGETGLNEQFF.

V is TRBV6-5 and J is TRBJ2-1; as DNA is missing, the TRBD1 call by TCRdb cannot be tested. Germline loops: CDR1 MNHEY, CDR2 SVGAGI. The CDR3 runs 11 residues. CDR3 residues: CASSNRDGKFF.

The genes are TRBV27 and TRBJ2-3; lacking DNA, the TRBD2 call made by TCRdb goes unchecked. The CDR3 has 15 amino acids. Per the germline V gene, CDR1 is MNHEY and CDR2 is SMNVEV (reference sequence). CDR3: CASSLSPSGTDTQYF.

The chain recombines TRBV10-3 with TRBJ2-1; the D call from TCRdb, TRBD1, cannot be confirmed without DNA. Germline CDR1 is ENHRY and CDR2 is SYGVKD. The CDR3 sequence is 16 residues long. The CDR3 reads CAISESGTGIYNEQFF.

V is TRBV15 and J is TRBJ2-6. Germline V gene sequence: CDR1 LNHNV, CDR2 YYDKDF (reference sequence). The CDR3 contains 18 residues. The CDR3 reads CATSREVLNPAGANVLTF. Based on the CDR3 plus reference TRBV15 and TRBJ2-6, the full variable domain is DAMVIQNPRYQVTQFGKPVTLSCSQTLNHNVMYWYQQKSSQAPKLLFHYYDKDFNNEADTPDNFQSRRPNTSFCFLDIRSPGLGDTAMYLCATSREVLNPAGANVLTFGAGSRLTVL.

The chain is built from TRBV20-1 and TRBJ1-1; TCRdb lists TRBD1, though no DNA is available to test this call. Germline V gives CDR1 DFQATT, CDR2 SNEGSKA (reference sequence). The CDR3 covers 14 residues. CDR3 amino acids: CSAGKGGIGTEAFF.

V gene TRBV30 combines with J gene TRBJ2-3; the D call from TCRdb, TRBD2, cannot be confirmed without DNA. Germline V gene data show CDR1 as GTSNPN and CDR2 as SVGIG (reference sequence). This CDR3 region has 16 residues. CDR3 residues: CAWSELAGGGRDTQYF.

The chain combines TRBV20-1 with TRBJ2-1; the D call of TRBD1 rests on TCRdb alone, since no DNA is present to check it. Germline assignment: CDR1 DFQATT and CDR2 SNEGSKA (reference sequence). The CDR3 runs 14 residues. The CDR3 sequence is CSAELPGAYNEQFF.